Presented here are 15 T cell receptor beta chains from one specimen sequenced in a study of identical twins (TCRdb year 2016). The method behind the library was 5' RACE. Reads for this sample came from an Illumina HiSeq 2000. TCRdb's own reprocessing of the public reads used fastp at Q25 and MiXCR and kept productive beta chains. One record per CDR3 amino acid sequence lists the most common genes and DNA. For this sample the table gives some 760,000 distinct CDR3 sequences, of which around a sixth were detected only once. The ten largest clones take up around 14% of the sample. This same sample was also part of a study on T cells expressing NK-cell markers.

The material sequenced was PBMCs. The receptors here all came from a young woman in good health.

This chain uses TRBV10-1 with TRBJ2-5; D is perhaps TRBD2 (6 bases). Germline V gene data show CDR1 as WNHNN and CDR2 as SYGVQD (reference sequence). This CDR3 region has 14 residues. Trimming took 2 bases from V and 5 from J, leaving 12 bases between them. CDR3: CASSERGRIETQYF. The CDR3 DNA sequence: TGCGCCAGCAGTGAGAGAGGGAGGATCGAGACCCAGTACTTC.

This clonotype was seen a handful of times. CDR3 region: CASSGRGRGDTNEQFF. The CDR3 nucleotides read TGTGCCAGCAGCGGACGGGGGCGGGGGGACACCAATGAGCAGTTCTTC. This chain uses TRBV9 with TRBJ2-1; 8 bases map to TRBD2. Germline lookup yields CDR1 SGDLS and CDR2 YYNGEE. Trimming at V came to 3 bases and at J to 6 bases, leaving 11 bases not matched to a gene. The CDR3 totals 16 residues.

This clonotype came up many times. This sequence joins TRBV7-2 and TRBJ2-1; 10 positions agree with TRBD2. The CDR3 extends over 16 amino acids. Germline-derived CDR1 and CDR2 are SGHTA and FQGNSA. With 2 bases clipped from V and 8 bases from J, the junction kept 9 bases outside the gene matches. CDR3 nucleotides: TGTGCCAGCAGCTTAAGGGGGTCTAGCGGGAGTCATGAGCAGTTCTTC. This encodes CASSLRGSSGSHEQFF.

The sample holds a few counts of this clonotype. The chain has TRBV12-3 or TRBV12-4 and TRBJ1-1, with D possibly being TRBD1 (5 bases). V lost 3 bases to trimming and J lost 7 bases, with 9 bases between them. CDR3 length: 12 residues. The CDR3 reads CASSFRDREAFF. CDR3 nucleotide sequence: TGTGCCAGCAGTTTTAGGGACCGTGAAGCTTTCTTT.

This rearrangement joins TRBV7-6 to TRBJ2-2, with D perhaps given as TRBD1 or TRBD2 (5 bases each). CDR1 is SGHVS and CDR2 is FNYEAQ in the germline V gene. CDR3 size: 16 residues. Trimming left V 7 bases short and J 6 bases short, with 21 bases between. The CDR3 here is CASTRTRGEGAGELFF. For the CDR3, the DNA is TGTGCCAGCACCCGTACCCGGGGAGAAGGGGCCGGGGAGCTGTTTTTT.

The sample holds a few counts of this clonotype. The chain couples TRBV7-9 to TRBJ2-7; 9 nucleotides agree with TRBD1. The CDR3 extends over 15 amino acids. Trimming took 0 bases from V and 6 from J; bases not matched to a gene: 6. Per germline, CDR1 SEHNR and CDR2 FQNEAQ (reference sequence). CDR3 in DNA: TGTGCCAGCAGCTTAGCGGTGGGACAGGGCAGCGAGCAGTACTTC. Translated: CASSLAVGQGSEQYF.

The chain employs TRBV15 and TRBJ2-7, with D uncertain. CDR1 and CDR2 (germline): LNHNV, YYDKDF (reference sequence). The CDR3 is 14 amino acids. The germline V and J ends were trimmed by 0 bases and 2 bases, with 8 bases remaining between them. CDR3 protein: CATSRDTTAYEQYF. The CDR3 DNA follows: TGTGCCACCAGCAGAGATACGACCGCCTACGAGCAGTACTTC.

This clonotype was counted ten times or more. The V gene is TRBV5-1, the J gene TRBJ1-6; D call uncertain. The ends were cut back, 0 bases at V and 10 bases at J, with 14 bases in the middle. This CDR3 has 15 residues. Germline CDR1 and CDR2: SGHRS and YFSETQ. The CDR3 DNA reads TGCGCCAGCAGCTTGGCCGGCCAAAGGAACTCACCCCTCCACTTT. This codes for CASSLAGQRNSPLHF.

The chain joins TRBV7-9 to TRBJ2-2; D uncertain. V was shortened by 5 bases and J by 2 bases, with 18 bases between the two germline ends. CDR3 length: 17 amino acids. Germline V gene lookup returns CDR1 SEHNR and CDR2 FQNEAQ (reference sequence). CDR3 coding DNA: TGTGCCAGCAGCCCCTGGGCAGATCCTAAAAACACCGGGGAGCTGTTTTTT. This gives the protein CASSPWADPKNTGELFF.

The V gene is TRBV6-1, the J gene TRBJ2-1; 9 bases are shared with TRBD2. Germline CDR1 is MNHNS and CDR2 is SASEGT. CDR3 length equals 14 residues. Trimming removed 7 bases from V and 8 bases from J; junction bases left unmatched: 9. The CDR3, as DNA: TGTGCCAGCACCCTTAGCGGGAGTTTCCATGAGCAGTTCTTC. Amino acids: CASTLSGSFHEQFF.

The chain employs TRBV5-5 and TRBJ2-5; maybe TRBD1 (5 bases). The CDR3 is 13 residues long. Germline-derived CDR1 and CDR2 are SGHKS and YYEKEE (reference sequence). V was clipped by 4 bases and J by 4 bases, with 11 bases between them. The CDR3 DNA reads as TGTGCCAGCAGCGCCAGGGTCACAGAGACCCAGTACTTC. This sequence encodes CASSARVTETQYF.

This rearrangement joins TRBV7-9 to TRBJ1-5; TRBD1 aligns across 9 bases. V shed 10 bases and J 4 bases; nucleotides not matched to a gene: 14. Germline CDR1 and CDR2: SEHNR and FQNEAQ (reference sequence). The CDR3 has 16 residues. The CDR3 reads CAIRPITGGKNQPQHF. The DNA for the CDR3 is TGTGCCATCCGGCCGATTACAGGGGGCAAGAATCAGCCCCAGCATTTT.

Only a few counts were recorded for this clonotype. The CDR3 region is CASSLQDSKAFF. CDR3 in DNA: TGTGCCAGCAGCCTCCAGGACTCGAAGGCTTTCTTT. The chain combines TRBV3-1 with TRBJ1-1; D gene ambiguous. Germline CDR1 and CDR2: LGHDT and YNNKEL (reference sequence). CDR3 length equals 12 residues. V was cut by 4 bases and J by 11 bases, with 14 bases left in between.

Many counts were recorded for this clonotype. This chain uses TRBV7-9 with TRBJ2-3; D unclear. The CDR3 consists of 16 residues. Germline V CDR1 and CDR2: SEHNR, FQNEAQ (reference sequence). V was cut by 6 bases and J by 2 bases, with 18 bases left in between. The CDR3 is CASSSGRDSYTDTQYF. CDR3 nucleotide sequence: TGTGCCAGCAGTTCAGGCAGAGATTCTTACACAGATACGCAGTATTTT.

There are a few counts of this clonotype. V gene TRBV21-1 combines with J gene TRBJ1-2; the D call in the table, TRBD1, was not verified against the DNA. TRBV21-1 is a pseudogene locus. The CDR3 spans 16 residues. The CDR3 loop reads CASSKDPGDWGYGYTF. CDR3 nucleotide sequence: TGTGCCAGCAGCAAAGATCCAGGGGATTGGGGCTATGGCTACACCTTC.